This TCR beta chain comes out of a study of preoperative IRX-2 immunotherapy in early breast cancer. J lost 2 bases, V lost 5 bases, and 6 bases had no gene match. CDR3 length equals 15 residues. CDR1 MDHEN and CDR2 SYDVKM come from the germline V gene. Clones were read by immunoSEQ multiplex PCR, and TCRdb kept only the in-frame ones, dropping some. The repertoire includes about 67,000 clones, approximately 93% of them detected once, and approximately 1.8% sits in the top ten. The sample's treatment: preoperative locoregional IRX-2 cytokine immunotherapy. Samples came from a phase Ib trial of preoperative locoregional IRX-2 cytokine immunotherapy.

The chain employs TRBV28 and TRBJ2-5; 9 nucleotides agree with TRBD1. This receptor was taken from a human donor with breast cancer. Sample acquisition took place from a patient treated with IRX-2 immunotherapy. DNA of the CDR3: TGTGCCAGCAGTGCAGGACAGGGGTATCAAGAGACCCAGTACTTC. This sequence encodes CASSAGQGYQETQYF.